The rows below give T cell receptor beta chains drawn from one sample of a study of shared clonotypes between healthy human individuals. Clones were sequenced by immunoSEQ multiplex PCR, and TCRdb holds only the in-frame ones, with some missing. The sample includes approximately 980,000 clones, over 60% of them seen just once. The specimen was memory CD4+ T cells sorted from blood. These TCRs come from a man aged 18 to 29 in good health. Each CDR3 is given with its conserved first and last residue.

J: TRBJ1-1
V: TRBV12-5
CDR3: CASGLRPNTEAFF

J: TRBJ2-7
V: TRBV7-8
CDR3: CASSPGDRNYEQYF

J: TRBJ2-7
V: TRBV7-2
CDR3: CASRNTGRSYEQYF

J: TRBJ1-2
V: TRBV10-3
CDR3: CAISESGEWGYGYTF

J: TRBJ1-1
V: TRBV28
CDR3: CASSLRARDTEAFF

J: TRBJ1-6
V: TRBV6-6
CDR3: CASSYSQPSYNSPLHF

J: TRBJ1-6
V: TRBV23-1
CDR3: CASSLNPGQGPLHF

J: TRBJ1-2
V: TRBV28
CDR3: CASSLTGTNYGYTF

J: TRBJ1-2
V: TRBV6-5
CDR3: CASSYSSNGYGYTF

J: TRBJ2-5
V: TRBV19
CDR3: CASSPRTGAGLRETQYF

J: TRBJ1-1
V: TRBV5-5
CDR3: CASSLAPSSQGEAFF

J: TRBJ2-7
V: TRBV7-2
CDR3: CASSEAGTVPYEQYF

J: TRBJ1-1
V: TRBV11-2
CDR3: CASNAGLGRAFF

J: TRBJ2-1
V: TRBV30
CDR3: CAWDQKGEQFF

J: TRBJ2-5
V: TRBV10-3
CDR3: CAISVDGVGAQYF

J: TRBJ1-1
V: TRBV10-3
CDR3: CAISEGGRLWTEAFF

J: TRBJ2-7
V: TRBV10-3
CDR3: CAISDGTGGYEQYF

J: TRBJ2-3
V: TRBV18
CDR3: CASSQRLAGDTDTQYF

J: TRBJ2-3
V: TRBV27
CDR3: CASRDRITDTQYF

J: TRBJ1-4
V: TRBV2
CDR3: CASSGRDATNEKLFF

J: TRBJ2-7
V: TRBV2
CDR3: CASSGPRDSLGEQYF

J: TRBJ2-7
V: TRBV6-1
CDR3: CASSSQQFYEQYF

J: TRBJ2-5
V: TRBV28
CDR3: CASSLGGSRQETQYF

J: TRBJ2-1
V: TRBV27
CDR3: CASSLWVAGGYNEQFF

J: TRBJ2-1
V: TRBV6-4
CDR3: CAILRPGRIYNEQFF

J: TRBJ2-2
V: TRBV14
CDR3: CASSLQTGSTGELFF

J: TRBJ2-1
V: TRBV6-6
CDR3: CASSAAPAGKNEQFF

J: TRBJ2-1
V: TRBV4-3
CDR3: CTSSRLVGDTDEQFF

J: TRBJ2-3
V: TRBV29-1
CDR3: CSVEGGSGADTQYF

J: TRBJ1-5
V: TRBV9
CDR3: CASSYGTGNQPQHF

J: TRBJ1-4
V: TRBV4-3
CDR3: CASSRDRFNEKLFF

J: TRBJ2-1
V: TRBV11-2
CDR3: CASSSVFQTASSYNEQFF

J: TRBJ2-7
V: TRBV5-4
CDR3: CASSSGDRTYEQYF

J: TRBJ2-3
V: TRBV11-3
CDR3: CASSSRQGKTDTQYF

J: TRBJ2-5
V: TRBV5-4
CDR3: CASSLGAGDRGLKETQYF

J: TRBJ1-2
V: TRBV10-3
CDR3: CAISESSGRGYTF

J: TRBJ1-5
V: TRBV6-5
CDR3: CASSYDNTNQPQHF

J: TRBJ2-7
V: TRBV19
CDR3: CASSVGSSYEQYF

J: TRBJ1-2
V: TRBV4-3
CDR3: CASSQAGQVDGYTF

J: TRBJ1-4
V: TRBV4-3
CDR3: CASSPSTGTGGEKLFF

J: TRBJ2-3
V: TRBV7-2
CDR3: CASSLAQNRKGTQYF

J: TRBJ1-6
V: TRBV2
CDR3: CARGGQNTDSPLHF

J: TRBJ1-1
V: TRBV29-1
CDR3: CSVVSTGLGEAFF

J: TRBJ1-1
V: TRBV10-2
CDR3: CASSVGGTEAFF

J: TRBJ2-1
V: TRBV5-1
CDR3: CASSLGYSTSYNEQFF

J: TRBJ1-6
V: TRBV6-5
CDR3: CASSYSTATYNSPLHF

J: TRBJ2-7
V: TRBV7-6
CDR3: CASSVQGGSYEQYF

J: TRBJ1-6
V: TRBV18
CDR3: CASSPGGQGFNSPLHF

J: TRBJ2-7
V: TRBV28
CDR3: CASSSNLGTGVNEQYF

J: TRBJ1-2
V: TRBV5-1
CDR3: CASSLAAGGNYGYTF

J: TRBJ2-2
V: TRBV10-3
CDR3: CATIAGEVTGELFF

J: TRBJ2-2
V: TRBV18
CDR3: CASSPELAENTGELFF

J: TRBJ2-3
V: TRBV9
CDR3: CASSVQGTDTQYF

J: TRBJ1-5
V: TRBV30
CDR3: CAWSLSNQPQHF